These 18 T cell receptor beta chains originate from one sample sequenced in a study of blood T cell repertoires in COVID-19. Profiled with immunoSEQ multiplex PCR; TCRdb holds only in-frame clones, not every one. Counted here are some 48,000 clones, roughly 88% occurring once; the ten biggest clones make up 7.6%. Sequenced input: peripheral blood. Every receptor here comes from a human donor in a cohort sampled during active COVID-19.

The rearrangement uses TRBV7-2 and TRBJ2-3; 11 bases agree with TRBD2. The J segment lost 8 bases and the V segment lost 2 bases, leaving 6 bases of the junction unmatched. CDR1 SGHTA and CDR2 FQGNSA come from the germline V gene. This CDR3 region has 15 residues. The CDR3 here is CASSLLAGGKGTQYF. As DNA, the CDR3 is TGTGCCAGCAGCTTACTAGCGGGAGGAAAAGGTACGCAGTATTTT.

This chain links TRBV5-4 with TRBJ2-3; 12 positions agree with TRBD2. Germline V gives CDR1 SGHNT, CDR2 YYREEE (reference sequence). V trimming: 4 bases; J trimming: 0 bases; junction bases outside the gene matches: 6. This CDR3 is 17 amino acids long. CDR3 DNA: TGTGCCAGCAGCCGTACTAGCGGGAGGACTAGCACAGATACGCAGTATTTT. Protein product: CASSRTSGRTSTDTQYF.

The rearrangement joins TRBV29-1 to TRBJ2-2; 16 bases are shared with TRBD2. V gave up 6 bases and J gave up 4 bases; unmatched junction bases: 8. The CDR3 runs to 17 residues. Germline V gives CDR1 SQVTM, CDR2 ANQGSEA. CDR3 amino acids: CSVIGTSGRGTTGELFF. CDR3 bases: TGCAGCGTGATAGGGACTAGCGGGAGGGGGACCACCGGGGAGCTGTTTTTT.

CDR3 nucleotide sequence: TGTGCCAGCAGGGGAGGCTCTCTAATAAACACCGGGGAGCTGTTTTTT. Translated: CASRGGSLINTGELFF. The chain employs TRBV5-8 and TRBJ2-2; D is possibly TRBD2 (6 bases). This CDR3 spans 16 amino acids. The V end was cut by 5 bases, the J end by 2 bases, with 16 bases between. CDR1 and CDR2 (germline): SGHTS, YDEGEE. Combining the CDR3 with reference TRBV5-8 and TRBJ2-2 gives the whole variable domain EAGVTQSPTHLIKTRGQQATLRCSPISGHTSVYWYQQALGLGLQFLLWYDEGEERNRGNFPPRFSGRQFPNYSSELNVNALELEDSALYLCASRGGSLINTGELFFGEGSRLTVL.

The J gene is TRBJ2-3, the V gene TRBV19; 10 nucleotides align to TRBD1. Losses at the gene ends were 10 bases for V and 0 bases for J; bases not matched to a gene: 7. The CDR3 is 15 amino acids. Germline values: CDR1 LNHDA, CDR2 SQIVND (reference sequence). CDR3 in amino acids: CATRDRGRSTDTQYF. The CDR3 DNA reads as TGTGCCACCCGGGACAGGGGCCGCAGCACAGATACGCAGTATTTT. The full variable domain, with the rest looked up from reference TRBV19 and TRBJ2-3, is DGGITQSPKYLFRKEGQNVTLSCEQNLNHDAMYWYRQDPGQGLRLIYYSQIVNDFQKGDIAEGYSVSREKKESFPLTVTSAQKNPTAFYLCATRDRGRSTDTQYFGPGTRLTVL.

The V gene is TRBV11-2, the J gene TRBJ2-7, with D maybe TRBD1 (5 bases). Trimming left V 1 base short and J 4 bases short, with 14 bases between. This CDR3 region has 15 residues. Germline CDR1 is SGHAT and CDR2 is FQNNGV. CDR3 in amino acids: CASSLGGLGMYEQYF. In DNA, the CDR3 is TGTGCCAGCAGCTTAGGGGGCCTCGGAATGTACGAGCAGTACTTC.

The chain carries TRBV24-1 and TRBJ2-3, with 9 bases matching TRBD2. The V gene's germline CDR1 is KGHDR and CDR2 SFDVKD. The CDR3 runs to 18 residues. After removal of 4 bases from V and 4 bases from J, the junction contained 14 bases not matched to a gene. The CDR3 is CATSDPLGEAGGPDTQYF. The DNA of the CDR3 is TGTGCCACCAGTGACCCCCTCGGGGAGGCGGGAGGGCCAGATACGCAGTATTTT.

The chain couples TRBV14 to TRBJ1-1, with D possibly matching TRBD1 (6 bases). Per germline, CDR1 SGHDN and CDR2 FVKESK. CDR3 length: 13 amino acids. V was shortened by 4 bases and J by 0 bases, with 6 bases between the two germline ends. The CDR3 sequence: CASSRDMNTEAFF. In DNA form, the CDR3 reads TGTGCCAGCAGCCGGGACATGAACACTGAAGCTTTCTTT. The full variable domain, in which reference TRBV14 and TRBJ1-1 provide the parts outside the CDR3, is EAGVTQFPSHSVIEKGQTVTLRCDPISGHDNLYWYRRVMGKEIKFLLHFVKESKQDESGMPNNRFLAERTGGTYSTLKVQPAELEDSGVYFCASSRDMNTEAFFGQGTRLTVV.

CDR3 DNA sequence: TGCGCCAGCAGCCAAGAAGGGGTCTATGGCTACACCTTC. It encodes CASSQEGVYGYTF. V and J are TRBV4-3 and TRBJ1-2; perhaps TRBD1 as D (5 bases). The CDR3 runs to 13 residues. V was shortened by 0 bases and J by 4 bases, with 6 bases between the two germline ends. The germline CDR1 and CDR2 sequences are LGHNA and YSLEER.

CDR3 bases: TGCGCCAGCAGCTCCCAGACTAGCGGGAGTATTCATGAGCAGTTCTTC. Protein sequence: CASSSQTSGSIHEQFF. The chain is built from TRBV5-1 and TRBJ2-1, with 12 bases that match TRBD2. Germline CDR1 and CDR2: SGHRS and YFSETQ. The CDR3 runs 16 residues. Trimming cost V 3 bases and J 8 bases; bases outside gene matches: 9. The complete variable domain, with remaining parts taken from reference TRBV5-1 and TRBJ2-1, reads KAGVTQTPRYLIKTRGQQVTLSCSPISGHRSVSWYQQTPGQGLQFLFEYFSETQRNKGNFPGRFSGRQFSNSRSEMNVSTLELGDSALYLCASSSQTSGSIHEQFFGPGTRLTVL.

The V and J genes are TRBV5-1 and TRBJ1-2; D unclear. CDR3 length: 13 amino acids. Germline lookup yields CDR1 SGHRS and CDR2 YFSETQ. The V end was cut by 4 bases, the J end by 0 bases, with 7 bases between. The CDR3 protein is CASSDTTNYGYTF. CDR3 DNA: TGCGCCAGCAGCGATACAACTAACTATGGCTACACCTTC. Full variable domain (missing parts from reference TRBV5-1 and TRBJ1-2): KAGVTQTPRYLIKTRGQQVTLSCSPISGHRSVSWYQQTPGQGLQFLFEYFSETQRNKGNFPGRFSGRQFSNSRSEMNVSTLELGDSALYLCASSDTTNYGYTFGSGTRLTVV.

V is TRBV18 and J is TRBJ2-5; 10 nucleotides line up with TRBD1. V lost 3 bases, J lost 5 bases, and 9 bases stayed unmatched. The CDR3 loop spans 16 amino acids. From germline, CDR1 is KGHSH and CDR2 LQKENI. This CDR3 is CASSPRDRGPVETQYF. The CDR3 nucleotides read TGTGCCAGCTCACCTAGGGACAGGGGCCCTGTTGAGACCCAGTACTTC. Full variable domain (rest looked up from reference TRBV18 and TRBJ2-5): NAGVMQNPRHLVRRRGQEARLRCSPMKGHSHVYWYRQLPEEGLKFMVYLQKENIIDESGMPKERFSAEFPKEGPSILRIQQVVRGDSAAYFCASSPRDRGPVETQYFGPGTRLLVL.

The genes are TRBV14 and TRBJ2-1; 8 bases are a match to TRBD2. Germline values: CDR1 SGHDN, CDR2 FVKESK. The CDR3 has 16 residues. The V and J ends lost 5 bases and 10 bases, in that order; junction bases with no gene match: 16. The CDR3 spells CASSKVGLAPGGEQFF. The CDR3 nucleotides read TGTGCCAGCAGCAAAGTTGGACTAGCCCCGGGCGGGGAGCAGTTCTTC.

The V and J genes are TRBV24-1 and TRBJ2-3, with 9 bases identical to TRBD2. Looked up from germline, CDR1 is KGHDR and CDR2 is SFDVKD. The V gene end was trimmed by 1 base and the J gene end by 4 bases; junction bases not matched to a gene: 5. The CDR3 extends over 16 amino acids. The CDR3 is CATSDLWREGADTQYF. The CDR3 region has the DNA TGTGCCACCAGTGATTTATGGCGGGAGGGAGCAGATACGCAGTATTTT.

V gene TRBV6-5 combines with J gene TRBJ2-6, with D perhaps matching TRBD1 (6 bases). The CDR3 is 13 amino acids. The germline V gene encodes CDR1 MNHEY and CDR2 SVGAGI. V lost 7 bases and J 2 bases, leaving 6 bases between the germline ends. The CDR3 protein is CASTGAGANVLTF. Written as DNA, the CDR3 is TGTGCCAGCACAGGGGCTGGGGCCAACGTCCTGACTTTC.

This chain connects TRBV2 to TRBJ2-2, with TRBD2 identical over 9 bases. V shed 6 bases, J shed 4 bases, and the junction held 0 bases outside the gene matches. Germline lookup yields CDR1 SNHLY and CDR2 FYNNEI. The CDR3 loop spans 13 amino acids. The CDR3 coding sequence is TGTGCCAGCAGGACTAGCGGCACCGGGGAGCTGTTTTTT. Protein product: CASRTSGTGELFF.

The CDR3 DNA reads as TGTGCCAGCAGTTTAGTCGGTCCGGGCACTGAAGCTTTCTTT. This translates into CASSLVGPGTEAFF. The V and J genes are TRBV27 and TRBJ1-1, with unresolved D. V shed 2 bases and J shed 4 bases, with 11 bases lying between them. There are 14 residues in the CDR3. CDR1 and CDR2 from the germline V gene are MNHEY and SMNVEV (reference sequence).

This chain links TRBV28 with TRBJ1-6, with 8 positions matching TRBD1. This CDR3 is built from 16 residues. The V gene's germline CDR1 is MDHEN and CDR2 SYDVKM. Losses at the gene ends were 5 bases for V and 8 bases for J; bases not matched to a gene: 11. The CDR3 nucleotides are TGTGCCAGCAGTACACGGACAGGGAATATGCATTCACCCCTCCACTTT. Its translation: CASSTRTGNMHSPLHF.